The 7 T cell receptor beta chains listed next were all sequenced from one sample in a study of blood T cell repertoires in COVID-19. Some clones are missing from TCRdb's copy, which holds only in-frame ones; the method was immunoSEQ multiplex PCR. The table lists a few hundred thousand clones, 75% to 90% of them singletons, with over 7.5% in the top ten. Sequencing was done on a sample of PBMCs or T cells enriched from blood (not recorded which). All receptors derive from a man aged 35-49 years who had recovered from COVID-19.

The chain recombines TRBV5-1 with TRBJ2-5, with D possibly being TRBD2 (5 bases). Deletions cut 2 bases from V and 5 bases from J, with 22 bases between. The length of the CDR3 is 17 residues. Germline lookup yields CDR1 SGHRS and CDR2 YFSETQ. The CDR3 protein is CASSLRPLASSGETQYF. The CDR3 nucleotides are TGCGCCAGCAGCTTAAGGCCCTTGGCCAGCTCGGGGGAGACCCAGTACTTC.

The gene calls are TRBV19 and TRBJ1-5; the D gene is possibly TRBD1 (5 bases). CDR1 LNHDA and CDR2 SQIVND come from the germline V gene (reference sequence). V was trimmed by 2 bases and J by 7 bases, leaving 15 bases between them. The CDR3 totals 15 residues. CDR3 loop: CASSIIPAQGQPQHF. The CDR3 DNA is TGTGCCAGTAGTATAATACCAGCCCAGGGACAGCCCCAGCATTTT.

A word on this clone: At one end the junction does not follow the germline gene, possibly because of a read error. The chain recombines TRBV9 with TRBJ2-3, with 10 bases that match TRBD1. The germline CDR1 and CDR2 sequences are SGDLS and YYNGEE. This CDR3 spans 16 amino acids. CDR3: CASSDNRDRGTDTQYF. The CDR3 DNA follows: TGTGCCAGCAGCGACAACCGGGACAGGGGCACGGATACGCAGTATTTT.

The count of this clone is one. J is TRBJ2-3 and V is TRBV6-2 or TRBV6-3; D is unresolved. V shed 0 bases and J shed 4 bases, with 14 bases lying between them. Germline assignment: CDR1 MNHEY and CDR2 SVGEGT. CDR3 length equals 16 residues. The DNA of the CDR3 is TGTGCCAGCAGTTACTCGCCAGGAACGTCCGCAGATACGCAGTATTTT. Protein sequence: CASSYSPGTSADTQYF.

The V gene is TRBV23-1, the J gene TRBJ2-1; 13 bases fit TRBD2. TRBV23-1 is an open reading frame, and its role is uncertain. V shed 6 bases, J shed 7 bases, and the junction held 9 bases outside the gene matches. The CDR3 has 16 residues. The CDR3 protein is CASSPGTSGNTNEQFF. Here the CDR3 DNA reads TGCGCCAGCAGCCCAGGGACTAGCGGGAACACGAATGAGCAGTTCTTC.

This chain connects TRBV19 to TRBJ1-4, with TRBD1 matching over 8 bases. This CDR3 spans 17 amino acids. The junction had 9 bases not matched to a gene; V was cut back by 6 bases and J by 0 bases. Germline V CDR1 and CDR2: LNHDA, SQIVND (reference sequence). The CDR3: CASSPTGVKPTNEKLFF. In nucleotides, the CDR3 is TGTGCCAGTAGCCCGACAGGGGTCAAACCAACTAATGAAAAACTGTTTTTT.

Comments on this clone: An end of the junction does not agree with germline; a read error may underlie this. The chain links TRBV7-8 to TRBJ1-1; no firm D call. In germline, CDR1 is SGHVS, CDR2 FQNEAQ. The CDR3 sequence is 14 residues long. CDR3 in DNA: TGTGCCAGCAACTTACGAGTACTGAACACTGAAGCTTTCTTT. Translation: CASNLRVLNTEAFF.